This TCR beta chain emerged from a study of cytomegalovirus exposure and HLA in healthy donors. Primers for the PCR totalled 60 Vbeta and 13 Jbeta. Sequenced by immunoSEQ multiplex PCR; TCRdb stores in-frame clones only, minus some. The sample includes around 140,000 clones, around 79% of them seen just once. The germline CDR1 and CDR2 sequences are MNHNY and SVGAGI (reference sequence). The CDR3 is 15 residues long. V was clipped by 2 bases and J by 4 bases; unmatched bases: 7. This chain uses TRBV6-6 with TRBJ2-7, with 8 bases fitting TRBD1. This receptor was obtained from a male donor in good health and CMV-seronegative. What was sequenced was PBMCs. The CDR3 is CASSYTAGGSYEQYF. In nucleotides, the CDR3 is TGTGCCAGCAGTTACACGGCAGGGGGCAGTTACGAGCAGTACTTC.